This T cell receptor beta chain was profiled in a study of OX40 agonist ivuxolimab in advanced cancers. Points from the study as a whole: Expanded peripheral T cells had an undetermined antigen specificity. Expanded clones tended on average to be more numerous among CD8+ T cells than CD4+.

In the case of this clone: The target antigen is unknown.

Here immunoSEQ multiplex PCR was the method, and the copy in TCRdb shows in-frame clones only, minus some. The sample lists 65,000 to 80,000 clones; 80% to 95% were seen once. With 3 bases clipped from V and 14 bases from J, the junction kept 9 bases outside the gene matches. CDR3 length: 13 residues. Germline values: CDR1 MNHEY, CDR2 SMNVEV (reference sequence). This chain uses TRBV27 with TRBJ2-5, with TRBD2 matching over 10 bases. The material sequenced was CD4+ or CD8+ T cells sorted from blood, taken in a trial of the OX40 agonist ivuxolimab. The receptor was derived from an adult with an advanced solid tumor such as melanoma, head and neck, liver or kidney cancer. For the CDR3, the DNA is TGTGCCAGCAGTTTTGGGGTTAGCGGGAGGCCATACTTC. Its translation is CASSFGVSGRPYF.